Below are 21 T cell receptor beta chains sequenced from a single sample in a study of blood T cell repertoires in COVID-19. Libraries were prepared by immunoSEQ multiplex PCR; TCRdb keeps only in-frame clonotypes and omits some of them. The sample carries 250,000 to 350,000 clones, 85% to 90% recorded once. The sample was peripheral blood. Every receptor here comes from a woman between 45 and 65 years old with COVID-19, enrolled during active disease.

This rearrangement joins TRBV5-4 to TRBJ2-1; D is perhaps TRBD1 (6 bases). Germline CDR1 is SGHNT and CDR2 is YYREEE (reference sequence). Trimming took 4 bases from V and 3 from J, leaving 14 bases between them. CDR3 length: 15 residues. In nucleotides, the CDR3 is TGTGCCAGCAGCCAAAACAGGGTAAACTACAATGAGCAGTTCTTC. As protein: CASSQNRVNYNEQFF.

The chain combines TRBV7-2 with TRBJ2-1; a possible D gene is TRBD2 (6 bases). This CDR3 is 18 amino acids long. Germline V gives CDR1 SGHTA, CDR2 FQGNSA. Trimming pared 5 bases from V and 0 bases from J, leaving 20 bases between. CDR3 protein: CASSTPWRGRGSYNEQFF. The CDR3 coding sequence is TGTGCCAGCAGCACCCCGTGGAGGGGCCGGGGCTCCTACAATGAGCAGTTCTTC.

The V gene is TRBV6-5, the J gene TRBJ2-1, with a possible D match to TRBD2 (6 bases). The CDR3 has 13 amino acids. The V and J ends lost 0 bases and 12 bases respectively, with 12 bases between them. Germline lookup yields CDR1 MNHEY and CDR2 SVGAGI. CDR3 sequence: CASSYSRGSVQFF. The CDR3 bases are TGTGCCAGCAGTTACTCGCGGGGTAGCGTGCAGTTCTTC.

The chain carries TRBV19 and TRBJ1-1; D not resolved. Germline CDR1 and CDR2: LNHDA and SQIVND (reference sequence). Trimming took off 4 bases at V and 1 base at J, with 7 bases between the two ends. CDR3 size: 13 residues. CDR3 DNA sequence: TGTGCCAGTAGTAGGGAGGGGAACACTGAAGCTTTCTTT. It is translated as CASSREGNTEAFF.

The rearrangement uses TRBV5-1 and TRBJ1-3; the D is unclear. Looked up from germline, CDR1 is SGHRS and CDR2 is YFSETQ. V was clipped by 2 bases and J by 6 bases, with 21 bases between them. CDR3 size: 17 residues. The CDR3 DNA is TGCGCCAGCAGCTTTGCCCGCCTATCTCGATGGTCAAACACCATATATTTT. Translation: CASSFARLSRWSNTIYF. Full variable domain (rest looked up from reference TRBV5-1 and TRBJ1-3): KAGVTQTPRYLIKTRGQQVTLSCSPISGHRSVSWYQQTPGQGLQFLFEYFSETQRNKGNFPGRFSGRQFSNSRSEMNVSTLELGDSALYLCASSFARLSRWSNTIYFGEGSWLTVV.

This chain connects TRBV7-2 to TRBJ2-7, with 9 bases aligning to TRBD2. J was trimmed by 4 bases and V by 5 bases; bases with no gene match: 9. The V gene's germline CDR1 is SGHTA and CDR2 FQGNSA. CDR3 length: 15 residues. The CDR3 protein is CASSPRLAGPYEQYF. In DNA, the CDR3 is TGTGCCAGCAGCCCCCGGCTAGCGGGACCTTACGAGCAGTACTTC.

This clone was counted once. The chain carries TRBV15 and TRBJ2-5, with 8 bases aligning to TRBD1. With V trimmed by 1 base and J by 4 bases, 8 bases remained unmatched. Germline V gives CDR1 LNHNV, CDR2 YYDKDF (reference sequence). The CDR3 covers 16 residues. Written as DNA, the CDR3 is TGTGCCACCAGCAGAGCGGGGGACAGGTCACGAGAGACCCAGTACTTC. Its translation is CATSRAGDRSRETQYF.

The chain employs TRBV11-2 and TRBJ2-7, with a tentative D call TRBD2 (5 bases). Trimming took 3 bases from V and 2 from J, leaving 14 bases between them. The CDR3 runs to 15 residues. Germline CDR1 SGHAT, CDR2 FQNNGV. The CDR3 sequence: CASSFRGWPPYEQYF. The DNA of the CDR3 is TGTGCCAGCAGCTTTAGAGGGTGGCCCCCCTACGAGCAGTACTTC. Together with reference TRBV11-2 and TRBJ2-7, the CDR3 gives the full variable domain: EAGVAQSPRYKIIEKRQSVAFWCNPISGHATLYWYQQILGQGPKLLIQFQNNGVVDDSQLPKDRFSAERLKGVDSTLKIQPAKLEDSAVYLCASSFRGWPPYEQYFGPGTRLTVT.

The V gene is TRBV2, the J gene TRBJ1-5; D ambiguous. Germline loops: CDR1 SNHLY, CDR2 FYNNEI. The CDR3 sequence is 15 residues long. The germline V and J ends were trimmed by 4 bases and 5 bases, with 15 bases remaining between them. The CDR3 DNA sequence: TGTGCCAGCAGTGTTTCCTTTTTTACTGATCAGCCCCAGCATTTT. Protein product: CASSVSFFTDQPQHF.

This clone was counted once. The chain employs TRBV19 and TRBJ1-5, with TRBD1 matching over 8 bases. The V and J ends lost 8 bases and 4 bases, in that order; junction bases with no gene match: 7. CDR1 and CDR2 from the germline V gene are LNHDA and SQIVND (reference sequence). The CDR3 length is 14 residues. CDR3 nucleotides: TGTGCCAGTCGGACAGGGTTAGGAAATCAGCCCCAGCATTTT. It specifies CASRTGLGNQPQHF.

J is TRBJ2-7 and V is TRBV19; no clear D. V shed 3 bases and J shed 4 bases, with 10 bases lying between them. Germline V gene lookup returns CDR1 LNHDA and CDR2 SQIVND (reference sequence). CDR3 length: 13 amino acids. The CDR3 DNA is TGTGCCAGTAGTATGGTTTTCGAGTACGAGCAGTACTTC. Its translation: CASSMVFEYEQYF.

This chain's CDR3 is CASSLNRDSSGKLFF. The CDR3 DNA sequence: TGTGCCAGCAGCTTGAACCGGGACAGCAGCGGAAAACTGTTTTTT. V and J are TRBV7-2 and TRBJ1-4; the match to TRBD1 covers 7 bases. Trimming removed 3 bases from V and 10 bases from J; junction bases left unmatched: 11. Germline V gives CDR1 SGHTA, CDR2 FQGNSA. CDR3 length equals 15 residues. Variable domain in full (rest from reference TRBV7-2 and TRBJ1-4): GAGVSQSPSNKVTEKGKDVELRCDPISGHTALYWYRQSLGQGLEFLIYFQGNSAPDKSGLPSDRFSAERTGGSVSTLTIQRTQQEDSAVYLCASSLNRDSSGKLFFGSGTQLSVL.

This chain connects TRBV6-5 to TRBJ2-3; 7 nucleotides align to TRBD1. The CDR3 contains 14 residues. Germline V lookup: CDR1 MNHEY, CDR2 SVGAGI. The junction had 3 bases not matched to a gene; V was cut back by 6 bases and J by 0 bases. The CDR3 bases are TGTGCCAGCAGGGGGGACAGCAGCACAGATACGCAGTATTTT. Translation gives CASRGDSSTDTQYF.

The genes are TRBV27 and TRBJ2-7; D gene ambiguous. Germline V gene lookup returns CDR1 MNHEY and CDR2 SMNVEV (reference sequence). The CDR3 is 14 amino acids. V was trimmed by 3 bases and J by 5 bases, leaving 14 bases between them. CDR3 sequence reads: CASSFSSAADEQYF. DNA for the CDR3: TGTGCCAGCAGTTTTTCGTCTGCGGCCGACGAGCAGTACTTC.

On this clone: The sample holds other DNA sequences that translate to the same CDR3. The J gene is TRBJ2-3, the V gene TRBV19; a possible D gene is TRBD2 (5 bases). The CDR3 has 14 residues. V was trimmed by 3 bases and J by 3 bases, leaving 10 bases between them. The germline V gene has CDR1 LNHDA and CDR2 SQIVND (reference sequence). In nucleotides, the CDR3 is TGTGCCAGTAGTATTGGAGGAGCGACAGATACGCAGTATTTT. Its protein product is CASSIGGATDTQYF. Filled out from reference TRBV19 and TRBJ2-3, the complete variable domain reads DGGITQSPKYLFRKEGQNVTLSCEQNLNHDAMYWYRQDPGQGLRLIYYSQIVNDFQKGDIAEGYSVSREKKESFPLTVTSAQKNPTAFYLCASSIGGATDTQYFGPGTRLTVL.

The rearrangement uses TRBV25-1 and TRBJ1-2, with D unresolved. V dropped 3 bases and J dropped 0 bases, with 11 bases sitting between them. CDR1 is MGHDK, CDR2 SYGVNS, per germline. This CDR3 region has 15 residues. CDR3 in amino acids: CASSDPAKANYGYTF. In DNA, the CDR3 is TGTGCCAGCAGTGACCCCGCGAAAGCTAACTATGGCTACACCTTC.

The V gene is TRBV19, the J gene TRBJ2-2; 9 bases are shared with TRBD1. The germline V gene has CDR1 LNHDA and CDR2 SQIVND (reference sequence). The CDR3 has 19 residues. With V trimmed by 1 base and J by 5 bases, 14 bases remained unmatched. The CDR3 reads CASSIGGEDRGKWTGELFF. In DNA, the CDR3 is TGTGCCAGTAGTATAGGTGGAGAGGACAGGGGAAAGTGGACCGGGGAGCTGTTTTTT.

V and J are TRBV19 and TRBJ1-2; 8 bases are a match to TRBD1. The ends lost 2 bases at V and 4 bases at J; junction bases unmatched: 6. CDR3 size: 15 residues. The germline V gene encodes CDR1 LNHDA and CDR2 SQIVND (reference sequence). The CDR3 here is CASSIQGAPAYGYTF. The CDR3 coding sequence is TGTGCCAGTAGTATACAGGGGGCCCCGGCCTATGGCTACACCTTC. The full variable domain, completed using reference TRBV19 and TRBJ1-2, is DGGITQSPKYLFRKEGQNVTLSCEQNLNHDAMYWYRQDPGQGLRLIYYSQIVNDFQKGDIAEGYSVSREKKESFPLTVTSAQKNPTAFYLCASSIQGAPAYGYTFGSGTRLTVV.

This clone was picked up one time. V and J are TRBV30 and TRBJ2-7; tentatively, D is TRBD2 (7 bases). V was trimmed by 4 bases and J by 3 bases, leaving 19 bases between them. The CDR3 covers 15 residues. The germline V gene encodes CDR1 GTSNPN and CDR2 SVGIG (reference sequence). The CDR3 nucleotides read TGTGCCTGGACCGAGGTAGGGGGAGGGCGCTACGAGCAGTACTTC. This gives the protein CAWTEVGGGRYEQYF.

This sequence joins TRBV19 and TRBJ2-2, with 8 bases aligning to TRBD2. CDR1 is LNHDA, CDR2 SQIVND, per germline (reference sequence). This CDR3 contains 16 residues. V lost 4 bases to trimming and J lost 2 bases; unmatched junction nucleotides: 6. Here the CDR3 reads CASSTRTSINTGELFF. CDR3 coding DNA: TGTGCCAGTAGTACCCGGACTAGCATTAACACCGGGGAGCTGTTTTTT.

The J gene is TRBJ2-2, the V gene TRBV6-5, with D perhaps TRBD2 (6 bases). V lost 7 bases to trimming and J lost 4 bases, with 16 bases between them. The CDR3 sequence is 15 residues long. Germline-derived CDR1 and CDR2 are MNHEY and SVGAGI. The CDR3, as DNA: TGTGCCAGCAAAGGAGGGAGGACCCCCACCGGGGAGCTGTTTTTT. Amino acids: CASKGGRTPTGELFF.